The 24 T cell receptor beta chains below were found in one sample sequenced in a study of TIL therapy for anti-PD-1-resistant metastatic lung cancer. Sample time point: pre-treatment sample, taken before nivolumab and TIL therapy. The libraries were made with immunoSEQ v3. Assay used: immunoSEQ multiplex PCR; TCRdb lists only in-frame clones, some missing. The repertoire holds roughly 60,000 clones, with around 86% as singletons. Sequenced here: blood, sampled at baseline. These receptor sequences come from a person aged 25 to 85 with non-small cell lung cancer.

This chain links TRBV6-5 with TRBJ1-5; D remains unclear. The germline V and J ends were trimmed by 0 bases and 7 bases, with 10 bases remaining between them. The CDR3 has 14 residues. The V gene's germline CDR1 is MNHEY and CDR2 SVGAGI. This CDR3 is CASSYSTGHQPQHF. The DNA for the CDR3 is TGTGCCAGCAGTTACTCGACCGGTCACCAGCCCCAGCATTTT.

J is TRBJ1-2 and V is TRBV2, with 7 bases aligning to TRBD1. V was clipped by 11 bases and J by 6 bases; unmatched bases: 18. CDR3 length: 15 residues. Germline values: CDR1 SNHLY, CDR2 FYNNEI. The CDR3 region has the DNA TGTGCCGGGCGGGAGGGGGCGGACGGGGAGAATGGCTACACCTTC. Protein sequence: CAGREGADGENGYTF. Supplemented by reference TRBV2 and TRBJ1-2, the full variable domain reads EPEVTQTPSHQVTQMGQEVILRCVPISNHLYFYWYRQILGQKVEFLVSFYNNEISEKSEIFDDQFSVERPDGSNFTLKIRSTKLEDSAMYFCAGREGADGENGYTFGSGTRLTVV.

In this sample, this clone turned up a few times. The chain links TRBV2 to TRBJ1-2, with D unclear. V was cut by 8 bases and J by 1 base, with 11 bases left in between. This CDR3 spans 13 amino acids. Germline assignment: CDR1 SNHLY and CDR2 FYNNEI. CDR3 sequence: CASAAGLNYGYTF. Here the CDR3 DNA reads TGTGCCAGCGCTGCTGGTCTTAACTATGGCTACACCTTC. Full variable domain (rest looked up from reference TRBV2 and TRBJ1-2): EPEVTQTPSHQVTQMGQEVILRCVPISNHLYFYWYRQILGQKVEFLVSFYNNEISEKSEIFDDQFSVERPDGSNFTLKIRSTKLEDSAMYFCASAAGLNYGYTFGSGTRLTVV.

This sequence joins TRBV3-1 (or the pseudogene TRBV3-2) and TRBJ1-3; D remains unclear. Deletions cut 2 bases from V and 0 bases from J, with 8 bases between. Looked up from germline, CDR1 is LGHDT and CDR2 is YNNKEL (reference sequence). This CDR3 is built from 15 residues. The CDR3, as DNA: TGTGCCAGCAGCCAACCCGGCCTCTCTGGAAACACCATATATTTT. This codes for CASSQPGLSGNTIYF.

The sample holds one count of this clone. CDR3 sequence: CASSVAGGPMETQYF. The CDR3 region has the DNA TGTGCCAGCAGCGTAGCGGGAGGGCCAATGGAGACGCAGTATTTT. The chain couples TRBV9 to TRBJ2-3, with 8 bases lining up with TRBD2. This CDR3 region has 15 residues. CDR1 and CDR2 (germline): SGDLS, YYNGEE. V was pared by 0 bases and J by 9 bases, with 9 bases of the junction left unmatched.

The J gene is TRBJ1-2, the V gene TRBV28, with D possibly being TRBD1 (5 bases). The CDR3 consists of 13 residues. Germline values: CDR1 MDHEN, CDR2 SYDVKM. Trimming left V 0 bases short and J 12 bases short, with 14 bases between. The CDR3 is CASSLWAGQNHTF. Written as DNA, the CDR3 is TGTGCCAGCAGTTTATGGGCAGGGCAAAACCACACCTTC.

The chain links TRBV5-1 to TRBJ1-1; no definite D call. Trimming took off 4 bases at V and 1 base at J, with 11 bases between the two ends. Germline CDR1 and CDR2: SGHRS and YFSETQ. CDR3 length: 14 amino acids. The CDR3 is CASSPYYPNTEAFF. The CDR3 nucleotides read TGCGCCAGCAGCCCGTACTACCCGAACACTGAAGCTTTCTTT.

This clone has just one count. The J gene is TRBJ1-1, the V gene TRBV27; D not certain. V lost 5 bases and J lost 4, with 26 bases in between. The CDR3 is 18 amino acids. The V gene's germline CDR1 is MNHEY and CDR2 SMNVEV (reference sequence). The CDR3 sequence: CASSPLPGTEGRGTEAFF. The CDR3 nucleotides are TGTGCCAGCAGTCCCTTGCCAGGAACAGAAGGGCGTGGCACTGAAGCTTTCTTT.

The V and J genes are TRBV10-1 and TRBJ2-4; weak D call: TRBD2 (5 bases). The CDR3 is 14 amino acids. V was cut by 0 bases and J by 9 bases, with 12 bases left in between. The germline V gene encodes CDR1 WNHNN and CDR2 SYGVQD (reference sequence). CDR3: CASSESWGAGIQYF. The CDR3 nucleotides read TGCGCCAGCAGTGAGTCCTGGGGAGCAGGCATTCAGTACTTC.

The chain combines TRBV15 with TRBJ2-7, with D unresolved. The V gene lost 0 bases and the J gene lost 0 bases, with 15 bases spanning the gap. Germline-derived CDR1 and CDR2 are LNHNV and YYDKDF (reference sequence). The CDR3 runs to 17 residues. CDR3 loop: CATSRDLGQVLSYEQYF. CDR3 nucleotide sequence: TGTGCCACCAGCAGAGATCTGGGCCAGGTTCTCTCCTACGAGCAGTACTTC.

This chain connects TRBV21-1 to TRBJ2-7; the table names TRBD2, a call not compared with the DNA. TRBV21-1 represents a pseudogene. The CDR3 has 14 residues. This chain's CDR3 is CASSPRGLSYEQYF. CDR3 bases: TGTGCCAGCAGCCCCCGAGGTCTCTCCTACGAGCAGTACTTC.

This chain joins TRBV28 and TRBJ2-7; D is possibly TRBD1 (7 bases). CDR3 size: 14 residues. Germline V CDR1 and CDR2: MDHEN, SYDVKM. V was pared by 6 bases and J by 4 bases, with 16 bases between. The CDR3 is CASSRQGGSYEQYF. CDR3 DNA: TGTGCCAGCAGCCGCCAGGGGGGCTCTTACGAGCAGTACTTC.

The chain links TRBV7-2 to TRBJ2-7; D might be TRBD2 (5 bases). V was trimmed by 5 bases and J by 3 bases, leaving 8 bases between them. Germline CDR1 reads SGHTA; CDR2 reads FQGNSA. This CDR3 is 12 amino acids long. CDR3 protein: CASSERGYEQYF. In DNA form, the CDR3 reads TGTGCCAGCAGCGAACGGGGCTACGAGCAGTACTTC.

This chain uses TRBV6-6 with TRBJ1-6; 7 nucleotides line up with TRBD1. The CDR3 is 14 residues long. Germline CDR1 MNHNY, CDR2 SVGAGI (reference sequence). V trimming: 0 bases; J trimming: 10 bases; junction bases outside the gene matches: 3. CDR3 sequence reads: CASSYSDRRSPLHF. The CDR3, as DNA: TGTGCCAGCAGTTACTCGGACAGGAGATCACCCCTCCACTTT.

V usage is TRBV7-8 and J usage is TRBJ1-1; no clear D gene. Per germline, CDR1 SGHVS and CDR2 FQNEAQ. This CDR3 is built from 13 residues. Trimming took 0 bases from V and 8 from J, leaving 10 bases between them. The CDR3 here is CASSLAIPSEAFF. As DNA, the CDR3 is TGTGCCAGCAGCTTAGCGATCCCGTCGGAAGCTTTCTTT. Full variable domain (rest looked up from reference TRBV7-8 and TRBJ1-1): GAGVSQSPRYKVAKRGQDVALRCDPISGHVSLFWYQQALGQGPEFLTYFQNEAQLDKSGLPSDRFFAERPEGSVSTLKIQRTQQEDSAVYLCASSLAIPSEAFFGQGTRLTVV.

CDR3 residues: CATTGLRDEAFF. The DNA for the CDR3 is TGTGCCACCACGGGCCTGCGAGATGAAGCTTTCTTT. The V call is TRBV6-5, the J call TRBJ1-1; D not certain. CDR1 is MNHEY and CDR2 is SVGAGI in the germline V gene. The CDR3 extends over 12 amino acids. With 10 bases removed from V and 7 bases from J, the gap between germline ends came to 16 bases.

The rearrangement joins TRBV5-1 to TRBJ1-4; D perhaps matches TRBD1 (6 bases). Trimming removed 4 bases from V and 6 bases from J, with 16 bases in between. Germline loops: CDR1 SGHRS, CDR2 YFSETQ. The CDR3 spans 15 residues. The chain's CDR3 is CASSPDPGADEKLFF. The CDR3 DNA reads TGCGCCAGCAGCCCAGACCCGGGGGCGGATGAAAAACTGTTTTTT.

The chain combines TRBV4-1 with TRBJ2-7; D may be TRBD1 (6 bases). The CDR3 runs 15 residues. Germline V gene sequence: CDR1 MGHRA, CDR2 YSYEKL. V dropped 3 bases and J dropped 2 bases, with 14 bases sitting between them. CDR3 residues: CASSHRDTAPYEQYF. CDR3 DNA sequence: TGCGCCAGCAGCCACCGGGACACGGCCCCCTACGAGCAGTACTTC.

The chain is built from TRBV24-1 and TRBJ2-3; possibly TRBD1 for D (7 bases). V dropped 4 bases and J dropped 8 bases, with 18 bases sitting between them. Germline V gives CDR1 KGHDR, CDR2 SFDVKD. The CDR3 runs to 15 residues. In DNA, the CDR3 is TGTGCCACCAGTGACGGGACAGTATTCGGGGGTACGCAGTATTTT. Protein: CATSDGTVFGGTQYF.

This chain connects TRBV9 to TRBJ2-5, with 7 bases that match TRBD2. The CDR3 sequence is 16 residues long. Losses at the gene ends were 0 bases for V and 6 bases for J; bases not matched to a gene: 11. Germline lookup yields CDR1 SGDLS and CDR2 YYNGEE. In DNA form, the CDR3 reads TGTGCCAGCAGCGTAGAACCAAGCGGGATGGGGAAGACCCAGTACTTC. This gives the protein CASSVEPSGMGKTQYF.

The chain employs TRBV4-1 and TRBJ2-7; no clear D. Germline V gene data show CDR1 as MGHRA and CDR2 as YSYEKL. With 1 base removed from V and 0 bases from J, the gap between germline ends came to 7 bases. The CDR3 is 14 residues long. CDR3: CASSQAVSSYEQYF. In nucleotides, the CDR3 is TGCGCCAGCAGCCAAGCTGTCAGCTCCTACGAGCAGTACTTC.

This chain connects TRBV19 to TRBJ1-5, with TRBD1 matching 9 bases. The CDR3 spans 18 residues. Per germline, CDR1 LNHDA and CDR2 SQIVND (reference sequence). The junction had 15 bases not matched to a gene; V was cut back by 3 bases and J by 6 bases. The CDR3 is CASSIMPTGGVLGQPQHF. DNA of the CDR3: TGTGCCAGTAGTATCATGCCGACAGGGGGAGTCCTCGGTCAGCCCCAGCATTTT.

The rearrangement uses TRBV5-6 and TRBJ1-2, with no clear D. The CDR3 totals 11 residues. From germline, CDR1 is SGHDT and CDR2 YYEEEE. The V and J ends lost 5 bases and 13 bases respectively, with 15 bases between them. CDR3 DNA sequence: TGTGCCAGCAGTTTGTTCGGCGAATCCACCTTC. Translated, it gives CASSLFGESTF.

The rearrangement links TRBV28 to TRBJ2-7; D might be TRBD1 or TRBD2, each matching 6 bases. The CDR3 spans 15 residues. Deletions cut 6 bases from V and 0 bases from J, with 15 bases between. Germline V CDR1 and CDR2: MDHEN, SYDVKM. CDR3 DNA sequence: TGTGCCAGCAGAGGACCGGGGGCTAGCTCCTACGAGCAGTACTTC. This translates into CASRGPGASSYEQYF.